This TCR beta chain was captured in a study of blood T cell repertoires in COVID-19. Germline loops: CDR1 SGHRS, CDR2 YFSETQ. CDR3 length equals 12 residues. V dropped 2 bases and J dropped 5 bases, with 7 bases sitting between them. Participant-given clinical history determined each cohort assignment. In Cohort 3, a recovered donor had either two negative PCRs, clearance, or symptom resolution. Sequenced by immunoSEQ multiplex PCR; TCRdb stores in-frame clones only, minus some. The repertoire includes around 170,000 clones, less than 85% of them detected once, and roughly 12% sits in the top ten. Specimen: PBMCs or T cells enriched from blood (not recorded which). The receptor was isolated from a man aged 45-65 years who had recovered from COVID-19. This chain uses TRBV5-1 with TRBJ1-2; D uncertain. This chain's CDR3 is CASSFDGYGYTF. Written as DNA, the CDR3 is TGCGCCAGCAGCTTCGACGGGTATGGCTACACCTTC. The full variable domain, with the rest looked up from reference TRBV5-1 and TRBJ1-2, is KAGVTQTPRYLIKTRGQQVTLSCSPISGHRSVSWYQQTPGQGLQFLFEYFSETQRNKGNFPGRFSGRQFSNSRSEMNVSTLELGDSALYLCASSFDGYGYTFGSGTRLTVV.